These T cell receptor beta chains were read from a single sample in a study of blood T cell repertoires in COVID-19. This table comes from immunoSEQ multiplex PCR, and its TCRdb copy is limited to in-frame clones, with some not included. The repertoire has around 81,000 clones, approximately 80% of them found once; the top ten carry around 13%. The sequenced sample consisted of peripheral blood. The receptors originated from a human donor in a cohort sampled during active COVID-19. Each CDR3 is given with its conserved first and last residue. D genes are given only for firm matches. The size entry is marked missing in some rows and otherwise reads once, few, many or a size class.

TRBV5-1	.	.	TRBJ1-1	CASSLAAENTEAFF	TGCGCCAGCAGCTTGGCCGCAGAGAACACTGAAGCTTTCTTT
TRBV6-4	few	.	TRBJ2-3	CASSEREMDTQYF	TGTGCCAGCAGTGAACGCGAGATGGATACGCAGTATTTT
TRBV9	.	TRBD1	TRBJ1-2	CASRGQGGRYGYTF	TGTGCCAGCCGGGGACAGGGCGGGCGCTATGGCTACACCTTC
TRBV7-8	.	.	TRBJ1-2	CASSIGPDRVRGYGYTF	TGTGCCAGCAGCATCGGACCGGACAGAGTAAGAGGCTATGGCTACACCTTC
TRBV11-2	.	TRBD2	TRBJ2-1	CASSVRVTSGEDNEQFF	TGTGCCAGCAGCGTGAGGGTAACTAGCGGGGAGGACAATGAGCAGTTCTTC
TRBV5-6	.	TRBD1	TRBJ1-1	CASSFSGRQGRNTEAFF	TGTGCCAGCAGTTTTTCCGGGAGACAGGGGCGGAACACTGAAGCTTTCTTT
TRBV7-6	.	TRBD1	TRBJ2-5	CASSVPGQQETQYF	TGTGCCAGCAGCGTCCCGGGACAGCAAGAGACCCAGTACTTC
TRBV3-1/TRBV3-2	.	.	TRBJ2-5	CASSLLETQYF	TGTGCCAGCAGCCTCTTGGAGACCCAGTACTTC
TRBV5-1	.	TRBD1	TRBJ2-7	CASSSGQLYEQYF	TGCGCCAGCAGCTCGGGACAGCTTTACGAGCAGTACTTC
TRBV16	.	.	TRBJ1-2	CASSQSSGRGRGYTF	TGTGCCAGCAGCCAATCCTCGGGCAGGGGACGCGGCTACACCTTC
TRBV7-9	.	TRBD1	TRBJ2-7	CASSLGGQGAGDEQYF	TGTGCCAGCAGCTTAGGGGGACAGGGGGCCGGGGACGAGCAGTACTTC
TRBV6-5	.	TRBD2	TRBJ2-1	CASSTVAGGLEQFF	TGTGCCAGCAGTACCGTAGCGGGGGGCTTGGAGCAGTTCTTC
TRBV7-8	.	.	TRBJ1-4	CASSLVRGTTGEKLFF	TGTGCCAGCAGCTTAGTAAGGGGTACGACGGGTGAAAAACTGTTTTTT
TRBV5-3	.	.	TRBJ1-6	CARSSLRGHNNSPLHF	TGTGCCAGAAGCTCCCTCCGGGGACATAATAATTCACCCCTCCACTTT
TRBV5-1	.	TRBD2	TRBJ2-7	CASRYGTSGSGSYEQYF	TGCGCCAGCAGATACGGGACTAGCGGGTCGGGGTCCTACGAGCAGTACTTC
TRBV15	.	.	TRBJ2-7	CATSPNPRVDEQYF	TGTGCCACCAGCCCTAATCCCCGGGTCGACGAGCAGTACTTC
TRBV5-1	.	.	TRBJ1-1	CASSFSLGPEAFF	TGCGCCAGCAGCTTTTCTTTGGGGCCCGAAGCTTTCTTT
TRBV5-5	.	.	TRBJ1-3	CASSPQRGGWSTIYF	TGTGCCAGCAGCCCCCAACGCGGTGGGTGGAGCACCATATATTTT
TRBV19	.	TRBD1	TRBJ1-6	CASSDPRGDNNSPLHF	TGTGCCAGTAGCGACCCCAGGGGGGACAATAATTCACCCCTCCACTTT
TRBV11-3	.	.	TRBJ1-5	CASSLSGPLRPSDSNQPQHF	TGTGCCAGCAGCTTAAGCGGGCCTTTACGACCATCTGATAGCAATCAGCCCCAGCATTTT
TRBV6-2/TRBV6-3	.	TRBD1	TRBJ1-2	CASSPGTVVYGYTF	TGTGCCAGCAGCCCCGGGACAGTTGTATATGGCTACACCTTC
TRBV9	.	.	TRBJ1-1	CASSVKAGKENTEAFF	TGTGCCAGCAGCGTAAAGGCAGGGAAGGAGAACACTGAAGCTTTCTTT